The 20 T cell receptor beta chains below were found in one sample sequenced in a study of immune heterogeneity within non-small cell lung tumors. Template input, which was bulk tumor genomic DNA, totaled 600 to 700 ng per sample. Surgeons took several biopsies per primary tumor, spaced far apart, during surgery. The study enrolled patients with untreated, newly diagnosed non-small cell lung cancer who underwent curative surgery. In a multiplex PCR, 32 V and 13 J primers amplified TCR beta CDR3. TCRdb re-derived calls from the multiplex PCR reads in MiXCR, one entry per CDR3 protein. Of around 6,200 distinct CDR3 sequences listed, around a fifth are singletons. Sequencing used lung tumor tissue. Receptor source: a man between 65 and 79 years old with non-small cell lung cancer.

In this sample, this clonotype is medium-sized (0.01 to 0.1%). This chain joins TRBV27 and TRBJ1-5, with TRBD1 identical over 9 bases. Germline-derived CDR1 and CDR2 are MNHEY and SMNVEV (reference sequence). The CDR3 totals 16 residues. Trimming took 6 bases from V and 2 from J; bases not matched to a gene: 8. The CDR3 nucleotides read TGTGCCAGCAGACTCACAGGGGGCGCGGGCAATCAGCCCCAGCATTTT. This encodes CASRLTGGAGNQPQHF.

The genes are TRBV4-2 and TRBJ2-5, with 10 positions matching TRBD1. Looked up from germline, CDR1 is LGHNA and CDR2 is YNFKEQ. The CDR3 has 16 amino acids. Trimming took 2 bases from V and 4 from J; bases not matched to a gene: 7. CDR3 in DNA: TGTGCCAGCAGCCAAACCTCCGGGACAGGGGCAGAGACCCAGTACTTC. Amino acids: CASSQTSGTGAETQYF.

This clonotype was seen a handful of times. The chain has TRBV6-4 and TRBJ2-1; tentatively, D is TRBD1 or TRBD2 (5 bases each). With 4 bases removed from V and 4 bases from J, the gap between germline ends came to 20 bases. The germline CDR1 and CDR2 sequences are MRHNA and SNTAGT. The length of the CDR3 is 17 residues. The CDR3, as DNA: TGTGCCAGCAGTGCCTTACCGGGACCCTGGGAATACAATGAGCAGTTCTTC. This sequence encodes CASSALPGPWEYNEQFF.

V is TRBV28 and J is TRBJ1-6; TRBD1 agrees at 9 bases. V was clipped by 6 bases and J by 8 bases; unmatched bases: 5. Germline loops: CDR1 MDHEN, CDR2 SYDVKM. There are 14 residues in the CDR3. The CDR3 DNA sequence: TGTGCCAGCAGGTGGACAGGGGTGGATTCACCCCTCCACTTT. It is translated as CASRWTGVDSPLHF.

This clonotype was counted a few times. A much larger clone sits a single nucleotide away, making a read error possible. V and J are TRBV19 and TRBJ2-7; 7 bases match TRBD2. The ends lost 1 base at V and 0 bases at J; junction bases unmatched: 15. This CDR3 region has 19 residues. Germline V gene sequence: CDR1 LNHDA, CDR2 SQIVND (reference sequence). The CDR3 sequence: CASSIGGGPFSWSSYEQYF. In DNA, the CDR3 is TGTGCCAGTAGTATAGGCGGGGGTCCCTTTAGCTGGAGCTCCTACGAGCAGTACTTC.

In its sample, this clonotype is medium-sized (0.01 to 0.1%). The chain is built from TRBV20-1 and TRBJ2-7, with 10 nucleotides matching TRBD2. Germline CDR1 DFQATT, CDR2 SNEGSKA (reference sequence). The CDR3 consists of 14 residues. The V gene end was trimmed by 3 bases and the J gene end by 4 bases; junction bases not matched to a gene: 6. In nucleotides, the CDR3 is TGCAGTGCTAGTCTGTCTAGCGGGAGTTACGAGCAGTACTTC. It codes for CSASLSSGSYEQYF.

This clonotype was observed a few times. This clone may be a read error of a much larger clone one base away. The rearrangement links TRBV29-1 to TRBJ1-2; D perhaps matches TRBD1 (6 bases). Germline V CDR1 and CDR2: SQVTM, ANQGSEA. The V and J ends lost 6 bases and 3 bases respectively, with 14 bases between them. CDR3 length: 13 residues. Written as DNA, the CDR3 is TGCAGCGTCGAGGAGGGGGTGGACTATGGCTACACCTTC. As protein: CSVEEGVDYGYTF.

This clonotype was seen a handful of times. V gene TRBV30 combines with J gene TRBJ1-1; weak D call: TRBD1 (5 bases). Germline lookup yields CDR1 GTSNPN and CDR2 SVGIG (reference sequence). This CDR3 spans 17 amino acids. Trimming pared 3 bases from V and 0 bases from J, leaving 20 bases between. CDR3 protein: CAWSHRTGTSMNTEAFF. The CDR3 DNA follows: TGTGCCTGGAGCCACCGCACAGGAACTTCCATGAACACTGAAGCTTTCTTT.

This chain uses TRBV10-3 with TRBJ2-7, with D possibly matching TRBD2 (5 bases). The CDR3 has 13 amino acids. The V and J ends lost 0 bases and 6 bases respectively, with 9 bases between them. Germline assignment: CDR1 ENHRY and CDR2 SYGVKD. This CDR3 reads CAISESRGFEQYF. CDR3 in DNA: TGTGCCATCAGTGAGTCAAGAGGGTTCGAGCAGTACTTC.

The chain uses TRBV7-3 and TRBJ2-5; TRBD1 or TRBD2 may be the D gene (5 bases each). The CDR3 is 15 amino acids. The V gene lost 2 bases and the J gene lost 5 bases, with 15 bases spanning the gap. Germline lookup yields CDR1 SGHTA and CDR2 FQGTGA. The CDR3 sequence is CASSLSGTSGETQYF. CDR3 sequence (DNA): TGTGCCAGCAGCTTATCCGGGACCTCGGGGGAGACCCAGTACTTC.

The sample holds many counts of this clonotype. The V call is TRBV24-1, the J call TRBJ2-1; TRBD1 matches 7 bases. J gave up 1 base and V 2 bases, and 4 bases lay outside the gene matches. Germline CDR1 is KGHDR and CDR2 is SFDVKD. This CDR3 is built from 16 residues. DNA of the CDR3: TGTGCCACCAGTGATTACAGGGGACGTTCCTACAATGAGCAGTTCTTC. Residues: CATSDYRGRSYNEQFF.

The rearrangement links TRBV6-2 or TRBV6-3 to TRBJ2-3; 9 bases align to TRBD2. The CDR3 is 15 residues long. Germline V gene data show CDR1 as MNHEY and CDR2 as SVGEGT. With V trimmed by 6 bases and J by 6 bases, 10 bases remained unmatched. CDR3 loop: CASRPPGGRADTQYF. CDR3 nucleotides: TGTGCCAGCAGGCCCCCCGGCGGGAGGGCCGATACGCAGTATTTT.

By frequency in the sample, this clonotype is medium-sized. The rearrangement uses TRBV5-1 and TRBJ1-2, with TRBD1 matching over 9 bases. The CDR3 consists of 17 residues. Germline V gene sequence: CDR1 SGHRS, CDR2 YFSETQ. The trim removed 0 bases at V and 8 bases at J, leaving 14 bases unmatched. CDR3 protein: CASSLGPPGQGLVGYTF. The CDR3 coding sequence is TGCGCCAGCAGCTTGGGGCCACCGGGACAGGGCTTGGTGGGCTACACCTTC. Combining the CDR3 with reference TRBV5-1 and TRBJ1-2 gives the whole variable domain KAGVTQTPRYLIKTRGQQVTLSCSPISGHRSVSWYQQTPGQGLQFLFEYFSETQRNKGNFPGRFSGRQFSNSRSEMNVSTLELGDSALYLCASSLGPPGQGLVGYTFGSGTRLTVV.

Comment on this clonotype: A much larger clonotype is one base distant, so this may be a read error. The V gene is TRBV12-3 or TRBV12-4, the J gene TRBJ1-2; D unclear. The CDR3 is 10 residues long. V lost 9 bases to trimming and J lost 4 bases, with 6 bases between them. DNA for the CDR3: TGTGCCAGAGACCTCTATGGCTACACCTTC. Encoded protein: CARDLYGYTF.

By share, this clonotype counts as medium-sized. This chain joins TRBV7-8 and TRBJ2-7; no clear D gene. The CDR3 consists of 13 residues. The germline gives CDR1 SGHVS, CDR2 FQNEAQ. V lost 5 bases and J 2 bases, leaving 10 bases between the germline ends. In nucleotides, the CDR3 is TGTGCCAGCAGCAACGGACCGACCTACGAGCAGTACTTC. This translates into CASSNGPTYEQYF.

Ten or more counts support this clonotype. This chain uses TRBV20-1 with TRBJ2-3, with 7 bases fitting TRBD2. The CDR3 contains 15 residues. The V and J ends lost 5 bases and 6 bases, in that order; junction bases with no gene match: 14. Germline V CDR1 and CDR2: DFQATT, SNEGSKA (reference sequence). This CDR3 is CSAPPRTGGEDTQYF. The CDR3 nucleotides are TGCAGTGCTCCTCCCCGGACGGGAGGTGAGGATACGCAGTATTTT.

This clonotype was detected a few times. J is TRBJ2-7 and V is TRBV27, with D uncertain. Germline-derived CDR1 and CDR2 are MNHEY and SMNVEV (reference sequence). CDR3 size: 17 residues. V was pared by 9 bases and J by 6 bases, with 30 bases between. The CDR3 loop is CASHLLPRAEPVGEQYF. DNA for the CDR3: TGTGCCAGTCATCTCCTCCCCCGGGCCGAGCCCGTGGGCGAGCAGTACTTC.

This clonotype was recorded at least ten times. The genes are TRBV6-1 and TRBJ2-1, with a tentative D call TRBD2 (6 bases). Germline loops: CDR1 MNHNS, CDR2 SASEGT. The CDR3 contains 16 residues. Trimming removed 3 bases from V and 7 bases from J, with 19 bases in between. CDR3 in DNA: TGTGCCAGCAGTGAGACCGGGACTGAAGGTAGGAATGAGCAGTTCTTC. Encoded protein: CASSETGTEGRNEQFF.

As concerns this clonotype: Just one base apart from a much larger clone, this may be a read error. V gene TRBV28 combines with J gene TRBJ1-4; D uncertain. The CDR3 contains 12 residues. Germline V lookup: CDR1 MDHEN, CDR2 SYDVKM. With 2 bases removed from V and 13 bases from J, the gap between germline ends came to 11 bases. CDR3 in DNA: TGTGCCAGCAGTTTAAGCGCGGGAAGACTGTTTTTT. It codes for CASSLSAGRLFF.

This clonotype showed up just a few times. The V gene is TRBV19, the J gene TRBJ1-2; no clear D. Trimming shortened V by 5 bases and J by 8 bases, and 12 bases separated the two germline ends. This CDR3 region has 12 residues. Germline lookup yields CDR1 LNHDA and CDR2 SQIVND (reference sequence). Written as DNA, the CDR3 is TGTGCCAGTAGTGTTCGTCCGGGGGGCTACACCTTC. This gives the protein CASSVRPGGYTF. The full variable domain, with the rest looked up from reference TRBV19 and TRBJ1-2, is DGGITQSPKYLFRKEGQNVTLSCEQNLNHDAMYWYRQDPGQGLRLIYYSQIVNDFQKGDIAEGYSVSREKKESFPLTVTSAQKNPTAFYLCASSVRPGGYTFGSGTRLTVV.